This T cell receptor (beta chain) was captured in a study of cytomegalovirus exposure and HLA in healthy donors. About the research overall: T cells numbering some 170 million yielded 95 million to 140 million unique TCR beta sequences in an earlier analysis.

Note on this clone: No antigen is known for it.

The PCR ran on 60 Vbeta and 13 Jbeta primers. Clones were read by immunoSEQ multiplex PCR, and TCRdb kept only the in-frame ones, dropping some. The sample holds about 190,000 clones; about 80% are singletons and the top ten take around 2.2%. Trimming shortened V by 0 bases and J by 2 bases, and 9 bases separated the two germline ends. Germline CDR1 MGHRA, CDR2 YSYEKL. This CDR3 is built from 15 residues. Findings and caveats of the study: Only CMV serostatus was available as immune exposure information. Within the data, a cluster of highly shared sequence variants was likely a sequencing artifact. According to a later analysis, most TCR beta chains associated with CMV appeared HLA-restricted.

The specimen was PBMCs. The sequence was obtained from a woman aged 18-35 years in good health and CMV-seropositive. The chain has TRBV4-1 and TRBJ2-3; D is possibly TRBD1 (6 bases). Here the CDR3 reads CASSQEQGYTDTQYF. CDR3 sequence (DNA): TGCGCCAGCAGCCAAGAGCAGGGGTACACAGATACGCAGTATTTT.